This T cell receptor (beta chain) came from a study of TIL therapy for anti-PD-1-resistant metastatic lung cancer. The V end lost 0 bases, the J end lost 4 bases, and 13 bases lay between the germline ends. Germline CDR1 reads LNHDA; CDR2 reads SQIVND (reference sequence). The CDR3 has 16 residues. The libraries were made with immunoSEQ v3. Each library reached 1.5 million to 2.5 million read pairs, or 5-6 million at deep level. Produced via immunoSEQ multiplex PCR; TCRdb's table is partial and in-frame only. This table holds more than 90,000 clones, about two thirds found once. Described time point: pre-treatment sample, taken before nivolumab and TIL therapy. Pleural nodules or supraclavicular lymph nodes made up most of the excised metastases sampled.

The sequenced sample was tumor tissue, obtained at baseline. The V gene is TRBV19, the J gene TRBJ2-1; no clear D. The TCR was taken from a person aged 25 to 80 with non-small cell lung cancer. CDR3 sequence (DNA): TGTGCCAGTAGTATAGATACAGTGAATGGGTACAATGAGCAGTTCTTC. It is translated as CASSIDTVNGYNEQFF. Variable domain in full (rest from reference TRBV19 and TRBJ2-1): DGGITQSPKYLFRKEGQNVTLSCEQNLNHDAMYWYRQDPGQGLRLIYYSQIVNDFQKGDIAEGYSVSREKKESFPLTVTSAQKNPTAFYLCASSIDTVNGYNEQFFGPGTRLTVL.